Presented here are 6 T cell receptor beta chains from one specimen sequenced in a study of cytomegalovirus exposure and HLA in healthy donors. The PCR was carried out with 60 Vbeta primers and 13 Jbeta primers. Produced via immunoSEQ multiplex PCR; TCRdb's table is partial and in-frame only. The data show about 190,000 clones, with over 70% seen just once and approximately 1.8% held by the top ten. The sequenced material came from PBMCs. Source of these receptors: a man in his forties in good health and CMV-seropositive.

The J gene is TRBJ2-1, the V gene TRBV7-9; 9 bases are a match to TRBD1. With 5 bases clipped from V and 0 bases from J, the junction kept 8 bases outside the gene matches. This CDR3 contains 17 residues. Germline V gene sequence: CDR1 SEHNR, CDR2 FQNEAQ (reference sequence). CDR3 region: CASSLGQGMGSYNEQFF. In DNA, the CDR3 is TGTGCCAGCAGCCTGGGACAGGGAATGGGCTCCTACAATGAGCAGTTCTTC.

Here the CDR3 reads CASSLGAGIEQYF. DNA for the CDR3: TGTGCCAGCAGCTTAGGGGCCGGGATCGAGCAGTACTTC. The V gene is TRBV11-3, the J gene TRBJ2-7; D is perhaps TRBD2 (5 bases). Germline V gene data show CDR1 as SGHNT and CDR2 as YENEEA. This CDR3 has 13 amino acids. V was clipped by 1 base and J by 6 bases, with 10 bases between them.

This clone was seen only a few times. The chain is built from TRBV11-2 and TRBJ2-7; 10 bases are shared with TRBD1. Germline V gene sequence: CDR1 SGHAT, CDR2 FQNNGV. J gave up 5 bases and V 1 base, and 5 bases lay outside the gene matches. The CDR3 covers 15 residues. CDR3 in DNA: TGTGCCAGCAGCTTAGGACAGGGGGCGTACGACGAGCAGTACTTC. Encoded protein: CASSLGQGAYDEQYF.

Only a few counts were recorded for this clone. This chain links TRBV27 with TRBJ2-4, with D uncertain. The CDR3 runs 14 residues. V lost 2 bases, J lost 3 bases, and 8 bases lay in between. Per germline, CDR1 MNHEY and CDR2 SMNVEV (reference sequence). CDR3 DNA: TGTGCCAGCAGTTTAAGAGGTGGCAAAAACATTCAGTACTTC. This translates into CASSLRGGKNIQYF.

V gene TRBV7-2 combines with J gene TRBJ1-1; TRBD1 matches at 7 bases. Germline assignment: CDR1 SGHTA and CDR2 FQGNSA. V lost 5 bases to trimming and J lost 11 bases; unmatched junction nucleotides: 11. The CDR3 runs to 13 residues. CDR3 nucleotides: TGTGCCAGCAGCAAGGGGGACAGTTCCTTCGCTTTCTTT. This codes for CASSKGDSSFAFF.

This sequence joins TRBV7-2 and TRBJ2-1; 12 nucleotides align to TRBD2. CDR3 length equals 15 residues. V dropped 5 bases and J dropped 8; count of bases not matched to a gene: 7. The germline CDR1 and CDR2 sequences are SGHTA and FQGNSA. CDR3 residues: CASSARLAGAHEQFF. The CDR3 nucleotides are TGTGCCAGCAGCGCTCGACTAGCGGGAGCCCATGAGCAGTTCTTC.